Below are 14 T cell receptor beta chains sequenced from a single sample in a study of blood T cell repertoires in COVID-19. TCRdb keeps only in-frame clones here, not all; method: immunoSEQ multiplex PCR. The data show about 220,000 clones, just under 85% seen once. Sequencing input: PBMCs or T cells enriched from blood (not recorded which). These receptors were collected from a middle-aged woman with acute COVID-19.

The chain uses TRBV5-5 and TRBJ1-3; 8 nucleotides agree with TRBD1. The CDR3 has 14 amino acids. V shed 1 base and J 4 bases; nucleotides not matched to a gene: 1. From germline, CDR1 is SGHKS and CDR2 YYEKEE (reference sequence). CDR3 amino acids: CASSLPGGGNTIYF. The CDR3, as DNA: TGTGCCAGCAGCTTGCCAGGGGGCGGAAACACCATATATTTT.

In DNA, the CDR3 is TGTGCCAGCAGTGAACAGGGGTTCTTGACTGAAGCTTTCTTT. Its protein is CASSEQGFLTEAFF. The chain is built from TRBV6-1 and TRBJ1-1; tentative D call: TRBD1 (6 bases). The germline gives CDR1 MNHNS, CDR2 SASEGT. There are 14 residues in the CDR3. Trimming pared 2 bases from V and 5 bases from J, leaving 12 bases between.

The genes are TRBV19 and TRBJ1-1; 8 bases align to TRBD1. The trim removed 4 bases at V and 4 bases at J, leaving 8 bases unmatched. CDR3 size: 15 residues. The V gene's germline CDR1 is LNHDA and CDR2 SQIVND (reference sequence). CDR3 sequence: CASSKAFTGGTEAFF. CDR3 nucleotides: TGTGCCAGTAGTAAGGCCTTTACAGGGGGCACTGAAGCTTTCTTT.

The chain has TRBV5-1 and TRBJ2-5, with unresolved D. The CDR3 has 15 residues. V was pared by 0 bases and J by 5 bases, with 14 bases between. Per germline, CDR1 SGHRS and CDR2 YFSETQ. The CDR3 loop reads CASSLGDGSPETQYF. CDR3 bases: TGCGCCAGCAGCTTGGGCGACGGGTCCCCGGAGACCCAGTACTTC.

This clone has ten or more counts. The genes are TRBV3-1 (or the pseudogene TRBV3-2) and TRBJ1-6; tentative D call: TRBD1 (6 bases). V lost 0 bases to trimming and J lost 14 bases, with 11 bases between them. This CDR3 is built from 13 residues. CDR1 and CDR2 (germline): LGHDT, YNNKEL (reference sequence). The CDR3 here is CASSQDLGATLHF. Here the CDR3 DNA reads TGTGCCAGCAGCCAAGATCTGGGGGCTACCCTCCACTTT.

V is TRBV23-1 and J is TRBJ1-4; no clear D gene. TRBV23-1 is marked as an open reading frame, function uncertain. The germline V and J ends were trimmed by 0 bases and 4 bases, with 12 bases remaining between them. The CDR3 sequence is 16 residues long. CDR3 sequence: CASSQSRGGINEKLFF. CDR3 coding DNA: TGCGCCAGCAGTCAATCCCGAGGAGGGATTAATGAAAAACTGTTTTTT.

This rearrangement joins TRBV9 to TRBJ2-3; 11 bases match TRBD2. The CDR3 sequence is 17 residues long. Germline trimming cut 0 bases from V and 3 bases from J; bases unmatched to any gene: 6. In germline, CDR1 is SGDLS, CDR2 YYNGEE. The CDR3: CASSVDPLAGGTDTQYF. CDR3 DNA sequence: TGTGCCAGCAGCGTAGACCCGCTAGCGGGGGGAACAGATACGCAGTATTTT.

The chain recombines TRBV28 with TRBJ1-5; unclear D gene. The CDR3 runs to 15 residues. CDR1 and CDR2 from the germline V gene are MDHEN and SYDVKM. V shed 2 bases and J shed 6 bases, with 14 bases lying between them. The CDR3 DNA reads as TGTGCCAGCAGTTTACGCAGGAATGAGCCTCAGCCCCAGCATTTT. Translation: CASSLRRNEPQPQHF.

The gene calls are TRBV18 and TRBJ1-1; a possible D gene is TRBD1 (5 bases). V was pared by 5 bases and J by 3 bases, with 16 bases between. Germline CDR1 reads KGHSH; CDR2 reads LQKENI. The CDR3 extends over 15 amino acids. CDR3 in amino acids: CASSKNQGTDTEAFF. The CDR3 DNA reads as TGTGCCAGCTCAAAAAACCAGGGTACGGACACTGAAGCTTTCTTT.

V usage is TRBV5-1 and J usage is TRBJ2-7, with 8 positions matching TRBD1. Germline V lookup: CDR1 SGHRS, CDR2 YFSETQ. This CDR3 contains 11 residues. CDR3 amino acids: CASGQGLEQYF. For the CDR3, the DNA is TGCGCGAGCGGACAGGGCCTCGAGCAGTACTTC.

The V call is TRBV11-1, the J call TRBJ1-1; TRBD1 matches at 7 bases. Germline V gene sequence: CDR1 SGHAT, CDR2 FQDESV (reference sequence). V shed 6 bases and J 4 bases; nucleotides not matched to a gene: 8. The CDR3 has 14 residues. The CDR3 sequence is CASSTQGQGTEAFF. In nucleotides, the CDR3 is TGTGCCAGCAGTACACAGGGGCAGGGCACTGAAGCTTTCTTT.

A single count supports this clone. The rearrangement links TRBV4-1 to TRBJ2-7; D is possibly TRBD2 (6 bases). There are 13 residues in the CDR3. V was trimmed by 1 base and J by 6 bases, leaving 10 bases between them. Germline CDR1 is MGHRA and CDR2 is YSYEKL. The CDR3 reads CASSQVPGAEQYF. CDR3 nucleotide sequence: TGCGCCAGCAGCCAAGTTCCGGGAGCCGAGCAGTACTTC.

The chain carries TRBV7-9 and TRBJ1-5, with D hard to call. V was pared by 5 bases and J by 0 bases, with 14 bases between. CDR1 and CDR2 from the germline V gene are SEHNR and FQNEAQ (reference sequence). The CDR3 spans 16 residues. The CDR3 region is CASSPSTGFSNQPQHF. The CDR3 DNA follows: TGTGCCAGCAGCCCAAGCACGGGATTTAGCAATCAGCCCCAGCATTTT. Looking up the rest from reference TRBV7-9 and TRBJ1-5 gives the full variable domain: DTGVSQNPRHKITKRGQNVTFRCDPISEHNRLYWYRQTLGQGPEFLTYFQNEAQLEKSRLLSDRFSAERPKGSFSTLEIQRTEQGDSAMYLCASSPSTGFSNQPQHFGDGTRLSIL.

The chain has TRBV9 and TRBJ2-5, with TRBD2 matching over 9 bases. Germline V gene data show CDR1 as SGDLS and CDR2 as YYNGEE. The CDR3 length is 14 residues. With V trimmed by 4 bases and J by 4 bases, 5 bases remained unmatched. CDR3 DNA: TGTGCCAGCAGCCCCGGACTAGCGCTAGAGACCCAGTACTTC. It translates to CASSPGLALETQYF.